The rows below give T cell receptor beta chains drawn from one sample of a study of T cells in Graves' hyperthyroidism and ophthalmopathy. TCRdb called the multiplex PCR reads again in MiXCR, with one record for every CDR3 protein. The table shows some 400,000 distinct CDR3 sequences, with 19% occurring only once. The sample taken for sequencing was blood. Receptor source: a woman aged 18-29 years with Graves' hyperthyroidism. Both conserved end residues are part of each CDR3. D genes are given only for firm matches. Only part of the rows carry a size: once, few, many, or a class if the clone is expanded.

D gene: -
V gene: TRBV28
J gene: TRBJ1-5
clone size: many
CDR3 DNA: TGTGCCAGCAGTTCGGTCGGACAGTATCAGCCCCAGCATTTT
CDR3 protein: CASSSVGQYQPQHF

D gene: TRBD2
V gene: TRBV27
J gene: TRBJ2-5
clone size: -
CDR3 DNA: TGTGCCAGCAGTTCCCACAATAGCGGGGAGACTGAGACCCAGTACTTC
CDR3 protein: CASSSHNSGETETQYF

D gene: -
V gene: TRBV20-1
J gene: TRBJ1-1
clone size: -
CDR3 DNA: TGCAGTGCTTACGGACGTCCGGGCACTGAAGCTTTCTTT
CDR3 protein: CSAYGRPGTEAFF

D gene: TRBD2
V gene: TRBV3-1
J gene: TRBJ2-5
clone size: few
CDR3 DNA: TGTGCCAGCAGCCCCAGCGGGGAAGTGGGCCAAGAGACCCAGTACTTC
CDR3 protein: CASSPSGEVGQETQYF

D gene: TRBD1
V gene: TRBV6-5
J gene: TRBJ1-5
clone size: many
CDR3 DNA: TGTGCCAGCAGTTACTCTCCAGGGGGCAGTCAGCCCCAGCATTTT
CDR3 protein: CASSYSPGGSQPQHF

D gene: -
V gene: TRBV15
J gene: TRBJ2-5
clone size: many
CDR3 DNA: TGTGCCACCAGCCCCGGGATTCGGGAGACCCAGTACTTC
CDR3 protein: CATSPGIRETQYF

D gene: -
V gene: TRBV7-8
J gene: TRBJ1-1
clone size: many
CDR3 DNA: TGTGCTACCACCACGGTGGATACAAACACTGAAGCTTTCTTT
CDR3 protein: CATTTVDTNTEAFF

D gene: -
V gene: TRBV5-1
J gene: TRBJ1-3
clone size: many
CDR3 DNA: TGCGCCAGCAGCTTGGGTGCAGGGAGTTCTGGAAACACCATATATTTT
CDR3 protein: CASSLGAGSSGNTIYF

D gene: TRBD1
V gene: TRBV10-3
J gene: TRBJ2-7
clone size: many
CDR3 DNA: TGTGCCATCAGTGAACAGGGGCGAACCTACGAGCAGTACTTC
CDR3 protein: CAISEQGRTYEQYF

D gene: -
V gene: TRBV7-9
J gene: TRBJ2-7
clone size: many
CDR3 DNA: TGTGCCAGCAGCTTAGGGCAGAGACCTATGCACGAGCAGTACTTC
CDR3 protein: CASSLGQRPMHEQYF

D gene: TRBD1
V gene: TRBV5-4
J gene: TRBJ1-1
clone size: many
CDR3 DNA: TGTGCCAGCAGCTTGAAGGGGGCGTACACTGAAGCTTTCTTT
CDR3 protein: CASSLKGAYTEAFF

D gene: -
V gene: TRBV6-5
J gene: TRBJ1-5
clone size: many
CDR3 DNA: TGTGCCAGCAGTTACGACGGACAGTTTCAGCCCCAGCATTTT
CDR3 protein: CASSYDGQFQPQHF

D gene: TRBD2
V gene: TRBV6-1
J gene: TRBJ2-7
clone size: -
CDR3 DNA: TGTGCCAGCAGTGATGGGGCTAGCGGGAGCTCCTACGAGCAGTACTTC
CDR3 protein: CASSDGASGSSYEQYF

D gene: -
V gene: TRBV30
J gene: TRBJ2-7
clone size: many
CDR3 DNA: TGTGCCTGGAGTCCCCCGAGGGGGGCCTACGAGCAGTACTTC
CDR3 protein: CAWSPPRGAYEQYF

D gene: -
V gene: TRBV5-1
J gene: TRBJ1-5
clone size: many
CDR3 DNA: TGCGCCAGCAGCTCGGACGGACCAGAGCCCCAGCATTTT
CDR3 protein: CASSSDGPEPQHF

D gene: -
V gene: TRBV6-1
J gene: TRBJ1-1
clone size: few
CDR3 DNA: TGTGCCAGCATCCCTAGAGGGAACACTGAAGCTTTCTTT
CDR3 protein: CASIPRGNTEAFF

D gene: -
V gene: TRBV6-1
J gene: TRBJ1-2
clone size: -
CDR3 DNA: TGTGCCAGCAGGCGGCCAGGGAACTATGGCTACACCTTC
CDR3 protein: CASRRPGNYGYTF

D gene: -
V gene: TRBV2
J gene: TRBJ2-7
clone size: many
CDR3 DNA: TGTGCCAGCAGTCCTCAGATGGGTCTACGGAAGCAGTACTTC
CDR3 protein: CASSPQMGLRKQYF

D gene: TRBD1
V gene: TRBV7-9
J gene: TRBJ1-5
clone size: -
CDR3 DNA: TGTGCCAGCAGCTCGACCGGGACAGGGGATCAGCCCCAGCATTTT
CDR3 protein: CASSSTGTGDQPQHF

D gene: -
V gene: TRBV15
J gene: TRBJ2-5
clone size: many
CDR3 DNA: TGTGCCACCAGCTCTGAGGGCAGCCCCCGAGAGACCCAGTACTTC
CDR3 protein: CATSSEGSPRETQYF

D gene: -
V gene: TRBV12-3/TRBV12-4
J gene: TRBJ1-5
clone size: many
CDR3 DNA: TGTGCCAGCGGGTGGTCGGGGAATGGGCCCCAGCATTTT
CDR3 protein: CASGWSGNGPQHF

D gene: -
V gene: TRBV6-1
J gene: TRBJ2-7
clone size: many
CDR3 DNA: TGTGCCAGAGAAGCCACGAGACGGGGTGTCAGGTCCTACGAGCAGTACTTC
CDR3 protein: CAREATRRGVRSYEQYF